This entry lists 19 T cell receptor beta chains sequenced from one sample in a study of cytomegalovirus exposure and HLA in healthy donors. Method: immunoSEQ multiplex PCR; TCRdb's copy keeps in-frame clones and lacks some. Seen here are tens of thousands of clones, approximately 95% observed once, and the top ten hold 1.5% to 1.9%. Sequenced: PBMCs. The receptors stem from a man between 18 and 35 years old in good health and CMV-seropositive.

The CDR3 protein is CASQTGSGSGNEQFF. The DNA for the CDR3 is TGTGCCAGCCAAACCGGGAGCGGGAGTGGAAATGAGCAGTTCTTC. V is TRBV5-5 and J is TRBJ2-1; 8 positions match TRBD2. Looked up from germline, CDR1 is SGHKS and CDR2 is YYEKEE (reference sequence). This CDR3 is built from 15 residues. V trimming: 7 bases; J trimming: 7 bases; junction bases outside the gene matches: 13.

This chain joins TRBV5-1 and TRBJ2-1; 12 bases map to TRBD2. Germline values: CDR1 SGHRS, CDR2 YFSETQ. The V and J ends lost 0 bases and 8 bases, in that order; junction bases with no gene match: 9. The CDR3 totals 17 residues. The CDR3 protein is CASSLGFGLAGTDEQFF. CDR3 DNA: TGCGCCAGCAGCTTGGGGTTCGGACTAGCGGGAACAGATGAGCAGTTCTTC.

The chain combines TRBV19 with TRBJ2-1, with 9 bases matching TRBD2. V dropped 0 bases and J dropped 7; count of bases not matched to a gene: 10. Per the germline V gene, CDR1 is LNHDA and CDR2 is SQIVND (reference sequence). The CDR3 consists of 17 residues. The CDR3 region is CASSIDGGGRARNEQFF. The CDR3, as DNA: TGTGCCAGTAGTATAGATGGGGGCGGGAGGGCCAGGAATGAGCAGTTCTTC.

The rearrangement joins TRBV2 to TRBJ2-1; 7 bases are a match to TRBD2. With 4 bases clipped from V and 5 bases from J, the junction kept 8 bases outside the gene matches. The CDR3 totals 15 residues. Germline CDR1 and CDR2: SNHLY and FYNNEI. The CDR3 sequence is CASSAQASGDNEQFF. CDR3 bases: TGTGCCAGCAGTGCCCAGGCTAGCGGAGACAATGAGCAGTTCTTC.

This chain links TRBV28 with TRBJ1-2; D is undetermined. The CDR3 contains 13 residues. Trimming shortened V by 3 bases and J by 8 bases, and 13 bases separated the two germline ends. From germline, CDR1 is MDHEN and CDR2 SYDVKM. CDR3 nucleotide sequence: TGTGCCAGCAGTTTCAGGCCCTTCGGCGGCTACACCTTC. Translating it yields CASSFRPFGGYTF.

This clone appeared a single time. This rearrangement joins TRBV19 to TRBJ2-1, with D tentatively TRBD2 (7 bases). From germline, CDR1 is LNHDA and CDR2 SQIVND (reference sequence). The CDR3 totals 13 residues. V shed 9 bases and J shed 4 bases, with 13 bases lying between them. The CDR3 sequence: CASWGGRYNEQFF. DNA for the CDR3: TGTGCCAGCTGGGGGGGCCGGTACAATGAGCAGTTCTTC.

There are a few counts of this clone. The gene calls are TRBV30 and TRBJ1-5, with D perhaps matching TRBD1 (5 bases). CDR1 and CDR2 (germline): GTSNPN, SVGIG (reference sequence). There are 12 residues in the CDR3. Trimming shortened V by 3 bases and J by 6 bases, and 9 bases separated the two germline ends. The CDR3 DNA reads TGTGCCTGGAGGGTAGGGGCTCAGCCCCAGCATTTT. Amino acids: CAWRVGAQPQHF.

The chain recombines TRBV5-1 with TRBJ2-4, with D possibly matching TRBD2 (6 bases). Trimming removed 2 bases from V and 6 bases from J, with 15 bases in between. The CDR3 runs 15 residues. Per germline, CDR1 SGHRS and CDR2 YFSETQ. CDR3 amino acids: CASSFGSGGGNIQYF. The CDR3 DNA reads TGCGCCAGCAGCTTTGGGTCTGGGGGAGGAAACATTCAGTACTTC.

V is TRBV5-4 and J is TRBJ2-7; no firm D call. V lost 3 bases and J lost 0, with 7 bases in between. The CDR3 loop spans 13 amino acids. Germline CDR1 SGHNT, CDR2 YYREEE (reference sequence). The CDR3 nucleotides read TGTGCCAGCAGCTCTCCGAGCTCCTACGAGCAGTACTTC. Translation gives CASSSPSSYEQYF.

This CDR3 is CASSDIIGGDTQYF. CDR3 bases: TGTGCCAGCAGCGACATCATTGGGGGGGATACGCAGTATTTT. The chain couples TRBV7-8 to TRBJ2-3, with a tentative D call TRBD2 (6 bases). The CDR3 sequence is 14 residues long. Germline V CDR1 and CDR2: SGHVS, FQNEAQ. V shed 5 bases and J shed 6 bases, with 15 bases lying between them.

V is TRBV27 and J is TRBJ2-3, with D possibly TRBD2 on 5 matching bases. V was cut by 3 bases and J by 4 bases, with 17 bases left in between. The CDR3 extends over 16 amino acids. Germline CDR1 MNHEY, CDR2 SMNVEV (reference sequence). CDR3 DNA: TGTGCCAGCAGTTTTGGAAGCAGAGGGATAGCAGATACGCAGTATTTT. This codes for CASSFGSRGIADTQYF.

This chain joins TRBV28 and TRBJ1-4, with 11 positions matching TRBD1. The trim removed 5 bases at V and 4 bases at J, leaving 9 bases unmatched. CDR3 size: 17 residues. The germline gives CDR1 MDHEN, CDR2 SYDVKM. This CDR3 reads CASSQTGTGGFNEKLFF. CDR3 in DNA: TGTGCCAGCAGTCAAACGGGGACAGGGGGGTTTAATGAAAAACTGTTTTTT.

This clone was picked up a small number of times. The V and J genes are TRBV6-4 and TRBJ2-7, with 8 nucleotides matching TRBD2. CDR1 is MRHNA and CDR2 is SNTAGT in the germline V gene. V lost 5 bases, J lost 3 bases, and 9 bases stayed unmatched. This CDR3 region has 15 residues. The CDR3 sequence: CASSYEAAGVYEQYF. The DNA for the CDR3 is TGTGCCAGCAGTTACGAGGCAGCGGGGGTCTACGAGCAGTACTTC.

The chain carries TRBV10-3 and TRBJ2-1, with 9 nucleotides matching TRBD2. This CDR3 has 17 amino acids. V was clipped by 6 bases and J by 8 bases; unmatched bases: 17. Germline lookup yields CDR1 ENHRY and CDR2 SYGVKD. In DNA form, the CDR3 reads TGTGCCATCAGCAGTAGCGGGAGAAACACCCTGGGGGATGAGCAGTTCTTC. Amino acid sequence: CAISSSGRNTLGDEQFF.

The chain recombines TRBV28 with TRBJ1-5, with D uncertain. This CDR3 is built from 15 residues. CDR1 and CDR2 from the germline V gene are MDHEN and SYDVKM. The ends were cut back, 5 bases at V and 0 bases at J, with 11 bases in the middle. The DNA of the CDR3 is TGTGCCAGCAGTAATCCGGGGTATAGCAATCAGCCCCAGCATTTT. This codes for CASSNPGYSNQPQHF.

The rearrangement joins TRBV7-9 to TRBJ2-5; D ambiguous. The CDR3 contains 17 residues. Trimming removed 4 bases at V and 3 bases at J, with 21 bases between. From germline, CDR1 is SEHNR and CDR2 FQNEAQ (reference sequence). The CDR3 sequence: CASSSLSVSTVKETQYF. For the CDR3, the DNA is TGTGCCAGCAGCTCACTTAGTGTAAGCACAGTTAAAGAGACCCAGTACTTC.

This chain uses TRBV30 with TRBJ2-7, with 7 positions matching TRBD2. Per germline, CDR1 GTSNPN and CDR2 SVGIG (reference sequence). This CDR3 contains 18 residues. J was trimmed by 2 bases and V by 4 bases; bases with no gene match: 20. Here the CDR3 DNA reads TGTGCCTGGACTCATAATTTCGCCCGGGACTATCTTACCTACGAGCAGTACTTC. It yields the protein CAWTHNFARDYLTYEQYF.

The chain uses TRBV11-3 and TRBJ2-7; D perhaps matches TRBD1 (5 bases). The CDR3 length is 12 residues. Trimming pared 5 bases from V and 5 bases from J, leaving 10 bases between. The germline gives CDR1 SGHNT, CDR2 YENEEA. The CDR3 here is CASSPGLDEQYF. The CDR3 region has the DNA TGTGCCAGCAGCCCAGGGCTGGACGAGCAGTACTTC.

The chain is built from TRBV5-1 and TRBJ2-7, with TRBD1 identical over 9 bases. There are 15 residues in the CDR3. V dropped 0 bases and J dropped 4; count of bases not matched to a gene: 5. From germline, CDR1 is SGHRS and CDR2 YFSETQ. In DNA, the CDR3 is TGCGCCAGCAGCTTGGAACAGGGGGCGTATTACGAGCAGTACTTC. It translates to CASSLEQGAYYEQYF. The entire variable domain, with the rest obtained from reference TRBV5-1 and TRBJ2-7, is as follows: KAGVTQTPRYLIKTRGQQVTLSCSPISGHRSVSWYQQTPGQGLQFLFEYFSETQRNKGNFPGRFSGRQFSNSRSEMNVSTLELGDSALYLCASSLEQGAYYEQYFGPGTRLTVT.